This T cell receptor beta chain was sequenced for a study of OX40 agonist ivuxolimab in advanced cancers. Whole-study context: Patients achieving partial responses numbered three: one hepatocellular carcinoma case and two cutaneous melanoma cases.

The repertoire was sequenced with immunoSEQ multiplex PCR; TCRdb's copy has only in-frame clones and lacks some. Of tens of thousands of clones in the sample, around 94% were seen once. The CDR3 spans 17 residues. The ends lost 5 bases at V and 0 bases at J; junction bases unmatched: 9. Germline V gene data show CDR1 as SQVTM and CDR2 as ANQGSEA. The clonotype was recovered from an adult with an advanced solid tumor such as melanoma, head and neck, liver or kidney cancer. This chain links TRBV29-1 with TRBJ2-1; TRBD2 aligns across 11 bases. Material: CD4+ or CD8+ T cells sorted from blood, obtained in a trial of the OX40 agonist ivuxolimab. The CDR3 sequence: CSVKGLAVSGSYNEQFF. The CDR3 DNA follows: TGCAGCGTTAAGGGACTAGCGGTTTCCGGCTCCTACAATGAGCAGTTCTTC.